Presented here are 10 T cell receptor beta chains from one specimen sequenced in a study of T cells expressing NK-cell markers (dated by TCRdb to the early 2020s). Library creation used 5' RACE. Sequencing relied on an Illumina HiSeq 2000. The reads underwent TCRdb reprocessing, giving one record for each CDR3 protein sequence and no DNA. This sample's table contains roughly 160,000 distinct CDR3 sequences. Of the sample, around a sixth falls within the top ten clones. What was sequenced was blood T cells: a sorted CD56 or NKG2C T cell subset, CD4+ or CD8+ T cells, or bulk PBMC T cells (not recorded which). These receptors all come from a woman between 18 and 70 years old in good health.

The chain carries TRBV6-5 and TRBJ1-1; lacking DNA, the TRBD1 call made by TCRdb goes unchecked. Germline CDR1 MNHEY, CDR2 SVGAGI. The CDR3 loop spans 16 amino acids. CDR3 protein: CASSYSASVRGTEAFF.

The V gene is TRBV9, the J gene TRBJ2-5; absent DNA, TCRdb's TRBD1 call cannot be checked. Looked up from germline, CDR1 is SGDLS and CDR2 is YYNGEE. The CDR3 extends over 15 amino acids. CDR3 residues: CASSQLGRGRETQYF.

The chain carries TRBV6-1 and TRBJ1-2; TCRdb picks TRBD1, but there is no DNA to check that call. The CDR3 runs 11 residues. CDR1 is MNHNS and CDR2 is SASEGT in the germline V gene. The CDR3: CATSRGVGYTF.

V gene TRBV5-6 combines with J gene TRBJ1-6; TCRdb lists TRBD1, though no DNA is available to test this call. CDR1 and CDR2 (germline): SGHDT, YYEEEE. This CDR3 contains 17 residues. CDR3 residues: CASSLPWTDRENSPLHF.

The gene calls are TRBV19 and TRBJ1-1; TCRdb selects TRBD1, and the lack of DNA leaves this call unchecked. Per germline, CDR1 LNHDA and CDR2 SQIVND (reference sequence). The CDR3 is made up of 14 amino acids. CDR3 sequence reads: CASTSPGENTEAFF.

This rearrangement joins TRBV5-1 to TRBJ2-5; TCRdb gives TRBD2 as the D gene, but with no DNA this cannot be confirmed. The CDR3 is made up of 15 amino acids. CDR1 and CDR2 from the germline V gene are SGHRS and YFSETQ. CDR3 region: CASSEREGRQETQYF.

The rearrangement joins TRBV6-5 to TRBJ1-4; there is no DNA to check the TCRdb D call of TRBD1. This CDR3 contains 13 residues. CDR1 MNHEY and CDR2 SVGAGI come from the germline V gene. The CDR3 spells CASSSHTGEKLFF.

The chain employs TRBV2 and TRBJ2-1. The CDR3 totals 17 residues. The germline V gene encodes CDR1 SNHLY and CDR2 FYNNEI. The CDR3 spells CASSPRVLGGAYNEQFF. The variable domain in full, completed from reference TRBV2 and TRBJ2-1, reads EPEVTQTPSHQVTQMGQEVILRCVPISNHLYFYWYRQILGQKVEFLVSFYNNEISEKSEIFDDQFSVERPDGSNFTLKIRSTKLEDSAMYFCASSPRVLGGAYNEQFFGPGTRLTVL.

The chain links TRBV19 to TRBJ2-7; the D call of TRBD1 rests on TCRdb alone, since no DNA is present to check it. This CDR3 comprises 12 residues. Per germline, CDR1 LNHDA and CDR2 SQIVND (reference sequence). CDR3 amino acids: CASSGLGGEQYF.

The CDR3 sequence is CASSFSGTGANSPLHF. The chain employs TRBV5-5 and TRBJ1-6; TCRdb's D call of TRBD1 is untestable without DNA. This CDR3 contains 16 residues. Germline CDR1 reads SGHKS; CDR2 reads YYEKEE (reference sequence).